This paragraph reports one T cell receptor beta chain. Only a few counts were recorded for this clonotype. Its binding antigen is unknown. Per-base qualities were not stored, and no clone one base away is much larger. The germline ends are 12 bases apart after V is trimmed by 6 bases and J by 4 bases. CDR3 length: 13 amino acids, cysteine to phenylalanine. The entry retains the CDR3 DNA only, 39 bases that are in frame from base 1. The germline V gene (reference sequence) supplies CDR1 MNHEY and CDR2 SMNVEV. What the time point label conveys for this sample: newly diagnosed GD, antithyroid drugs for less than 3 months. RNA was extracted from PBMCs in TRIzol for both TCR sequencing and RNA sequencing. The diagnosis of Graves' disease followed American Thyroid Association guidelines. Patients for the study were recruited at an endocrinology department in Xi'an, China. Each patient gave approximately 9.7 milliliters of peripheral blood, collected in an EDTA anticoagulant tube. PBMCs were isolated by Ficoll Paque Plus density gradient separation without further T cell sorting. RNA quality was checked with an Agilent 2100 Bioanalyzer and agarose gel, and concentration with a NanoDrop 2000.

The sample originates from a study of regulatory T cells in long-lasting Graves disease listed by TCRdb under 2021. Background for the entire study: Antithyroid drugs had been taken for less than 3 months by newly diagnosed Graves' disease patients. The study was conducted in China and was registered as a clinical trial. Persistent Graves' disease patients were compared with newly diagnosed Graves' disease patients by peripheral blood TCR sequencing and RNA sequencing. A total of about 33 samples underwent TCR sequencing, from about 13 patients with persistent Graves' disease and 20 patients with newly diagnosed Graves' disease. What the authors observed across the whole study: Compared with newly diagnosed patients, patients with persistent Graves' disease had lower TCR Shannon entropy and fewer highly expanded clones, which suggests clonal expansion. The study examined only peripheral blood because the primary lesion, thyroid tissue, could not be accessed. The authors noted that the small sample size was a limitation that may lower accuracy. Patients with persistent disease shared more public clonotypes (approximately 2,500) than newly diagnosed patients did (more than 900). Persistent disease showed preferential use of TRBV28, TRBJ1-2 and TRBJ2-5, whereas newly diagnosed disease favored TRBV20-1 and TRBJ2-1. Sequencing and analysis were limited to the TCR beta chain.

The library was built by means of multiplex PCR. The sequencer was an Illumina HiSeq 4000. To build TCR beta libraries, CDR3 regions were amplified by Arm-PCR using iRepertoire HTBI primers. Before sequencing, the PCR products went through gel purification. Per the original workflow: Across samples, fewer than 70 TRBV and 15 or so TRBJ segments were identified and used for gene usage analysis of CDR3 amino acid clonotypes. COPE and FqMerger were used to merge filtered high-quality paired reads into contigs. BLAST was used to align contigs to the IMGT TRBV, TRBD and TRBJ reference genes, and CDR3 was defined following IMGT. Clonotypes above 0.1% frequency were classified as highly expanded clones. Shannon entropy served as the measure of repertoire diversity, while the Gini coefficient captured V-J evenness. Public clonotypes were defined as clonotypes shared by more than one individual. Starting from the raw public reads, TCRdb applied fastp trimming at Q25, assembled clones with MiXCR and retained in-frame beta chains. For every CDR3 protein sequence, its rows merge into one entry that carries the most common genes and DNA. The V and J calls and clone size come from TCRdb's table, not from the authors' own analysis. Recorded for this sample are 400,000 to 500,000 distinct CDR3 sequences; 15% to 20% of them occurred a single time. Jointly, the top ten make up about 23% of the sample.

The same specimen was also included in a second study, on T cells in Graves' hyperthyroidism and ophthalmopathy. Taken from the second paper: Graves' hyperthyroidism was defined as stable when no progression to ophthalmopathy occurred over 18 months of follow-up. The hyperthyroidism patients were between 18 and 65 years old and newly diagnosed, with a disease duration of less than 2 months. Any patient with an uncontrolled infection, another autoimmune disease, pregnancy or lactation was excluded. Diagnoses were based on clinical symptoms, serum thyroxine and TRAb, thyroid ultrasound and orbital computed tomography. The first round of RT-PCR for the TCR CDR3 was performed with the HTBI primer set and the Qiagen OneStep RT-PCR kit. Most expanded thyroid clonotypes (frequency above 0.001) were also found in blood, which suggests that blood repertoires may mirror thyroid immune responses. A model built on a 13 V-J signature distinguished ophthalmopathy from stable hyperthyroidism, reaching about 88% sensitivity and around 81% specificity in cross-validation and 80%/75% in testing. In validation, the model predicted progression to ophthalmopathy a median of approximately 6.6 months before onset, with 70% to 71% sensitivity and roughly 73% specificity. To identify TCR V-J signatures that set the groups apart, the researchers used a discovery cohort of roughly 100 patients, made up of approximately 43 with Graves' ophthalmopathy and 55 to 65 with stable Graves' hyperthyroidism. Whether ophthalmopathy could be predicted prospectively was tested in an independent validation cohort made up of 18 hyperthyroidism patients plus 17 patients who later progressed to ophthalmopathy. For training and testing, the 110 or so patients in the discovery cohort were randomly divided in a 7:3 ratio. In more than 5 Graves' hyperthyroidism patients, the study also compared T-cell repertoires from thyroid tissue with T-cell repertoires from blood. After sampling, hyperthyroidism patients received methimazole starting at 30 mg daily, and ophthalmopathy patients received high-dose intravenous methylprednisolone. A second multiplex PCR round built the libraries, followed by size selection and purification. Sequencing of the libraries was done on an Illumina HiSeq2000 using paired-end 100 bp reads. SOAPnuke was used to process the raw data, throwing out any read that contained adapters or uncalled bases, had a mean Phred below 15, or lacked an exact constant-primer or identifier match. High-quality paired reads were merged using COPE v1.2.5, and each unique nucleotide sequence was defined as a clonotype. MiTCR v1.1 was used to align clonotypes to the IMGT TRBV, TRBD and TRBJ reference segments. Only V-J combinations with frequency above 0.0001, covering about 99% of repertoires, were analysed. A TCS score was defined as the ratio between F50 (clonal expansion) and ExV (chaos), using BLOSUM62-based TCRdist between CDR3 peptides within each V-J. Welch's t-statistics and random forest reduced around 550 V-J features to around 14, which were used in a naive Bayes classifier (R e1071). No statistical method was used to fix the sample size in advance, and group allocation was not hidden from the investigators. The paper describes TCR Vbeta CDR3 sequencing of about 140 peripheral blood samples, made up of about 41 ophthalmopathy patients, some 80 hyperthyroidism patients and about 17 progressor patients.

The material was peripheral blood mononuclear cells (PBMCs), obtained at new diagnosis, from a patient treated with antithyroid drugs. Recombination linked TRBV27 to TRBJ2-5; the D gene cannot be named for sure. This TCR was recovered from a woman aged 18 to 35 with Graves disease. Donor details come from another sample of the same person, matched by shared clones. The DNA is TGTGCCAGCAGACTAAACGCGCGAGAGACCCAGTACTTC. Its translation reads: CASRLNARETQYF.